These 21 T cell receptor beta chains were sequenced from one sample in a study of CD8+ T cells in alopecia areata. Following RNA extraction, reverse transcription yielded cDNA that acted as the sequencing template. The assay was immunoSEQ multiplex PCR, and TCRdb's table has in-frame clones only and misses some. The data show 150,000 to 200,000 clones, 58% seen once. Treatment in this sample: oral pan-JAK inhibitor, 5-10 mg twice daily. This specimen was CD4+ T cells sorted from blood, taken between weeks 55 and 65, from a patient treated with tofacitinib. The receptor source for this set is a human donor with alopecia areata.

The chain combines TRBV6-6 with TRBJ1-5, with unresolved D. Trimming shortened V by 5 bases and J by 4 bases, and 9 bases separated the two germline ends. The length of the CDR3 is 13 residues. Per germline, CDR1 MNHNY and CDR2 SVGAGI (reference sequence). This CDR3 is CASSIRGNQPQHF. CDR3 sequence (DNA): TGTGCCAGCAGTATTAGAGGGAATCAGCCCCAGCATTTT.

The rearrangement uses TRBV11-3 and TRBJ1-1, with 11 bases matching TRBD1. J lost 5 bases, V lost 5 bases, and 10 bases had no gene match. CDR1 and CDR2 from the germline V gene are SGHNT and YENEEA. This CDR3 comprises 16 residues. The CDR3 coding sequence is TGTGCCAGCAGCGGCCGGACAGGGGGCTTCCGGACTGAAGCTTTCTTT. This encodes CASSGRTGGFRTEAFF.

The chain's CDR3 is CASSSNRGGYTF. The CDR3 DNA sequence: TGTGCCAGCAGTTCAAACAGGGGTGGCTACACCTTC. V usage is TRBV28 and J usage is TRBJ1-2; TRBD1 aligns across 7 bases. The CDR3 runs to 12 residues. The V and J ends lost 4 bases and 7 bases, in that order; junction bases with no gene match: 3. Per germline, CDR1 MDHEN and CDR2 SYDVKM.

The V call is TRBV4-1, the J call TRBJ2-1; 11 bases are a match to TRBD1. Germline V gene sequence: CDR1 MGHRA, CDR2 YSYEKL. There are 15 residues in the CDR3. Germline trimming cut 4 bases from V and 10 bases from J; bases unmatched to any gene: 9. The CDR3 sequence is CASSPGTGGNREQFF. CDR3 DNA: TGCGCCAGCAGCCCTGGGACAGGGGGAAATCGGGAGCAGTTCTTC.

This clone was observed a few times. J is TRBJ2-5 and V is TRBV2; TRBD2 matches 8 bases. J was trimmed by 1 base and V by 5 bases; bases with no gene match: 3. Germline V gives CDR1 SNHLY, CDR2 FYNNEI. The CDR3 sequence is 14 residues long. CDR3 amino acids: CASSNGLAQETQYF. As DNA, the CDR3 is TGTGCCAGCAGTAACGGACTAGCCCAAGAGACCCAGTACTTC.

The chain combines TRBV19 with TRBJ2-5, with no clear D. This CDR3 has 13 amino acids. Germline CDR1 is LNHDA and CDR2 is SQIVND (reference sequence). With 3 bases removed from V and 3 bases from J, the gap between germline ends came to 8 bases. The CDR3 protein is CASSIALEETQYF. The CDR3 bases are TGTGCCAGTAGTATCGCCCTAGAAGAGACCCAGTACTTC.

The CDR3 sequence is CASSEGPPSTDTQYF. The CDR3 bases are TGTGCCAGCAGTGAAGGGCCTCCAAGCACAGATACGCAGTATTTT. The gene calls are TRBV25-1 and TRBJ2-3; D not resolved. There are 15 residues in the CDR3. Trimming took 2 bases from V and 0 from J, leaving 9 bases between them. The germline CDR1 and CDR2 sequences are MGHDK and SYGVNS.

The J gene is TRBJ2-1, the V gene TRBV29-1; D is perhaps TRBD2 (6 bases). The CDR3 covers 12 residues. Germline V gives CDR1 SQVTM, CDR2 ANQGSEA. V was shortened by 8 bases and J by 4 bases, with 12 bases between the two germline ends. The CDR3 spells CSCGGAYNEQFF. As DNA, the CDR3 is TGCAGCTGCGGCGGGGCTTACAATGAGCAGTTCTTC.

This chain links TRBV7-2 with TRBJ2-7, with 12 bases matching TRBD2. The CDR3 has 15 residues. V trimming: 1 base; J trimming: 4 bases; junction bases outside the gene matches: 2. Germline CDR1 is SGHTA and CDR2 is FQGNSA. The CDR3 loop is CASSLVGTSGYEQYF. CDR3 bases: TGTGCCAGCAGCTTAGTAGGGACTAGCGGGTACGAGCAGTACTTC. The entire variable domain, with the rest obtained from reference TRBV7-2 and TRBJ2-7, is as follows: GAGVSQSPSNKVTEKGKDVELRCDPISGHTALYWYRQSLGQGLEFLIYFQGNSAPDKSGLPSDRFSAERTGGSVSTLTIQRTQQEDSAVYLCASSLVGTSGYEQYFGPGTRLTVT.

This chain links TRBV29-1 with TRBJ1-5; D uncertain. Trimming pared 4 bases from V and 2 bases from J, leaving 9 bases between. Germline-derived CDR1 and CDR2 are SQVTM and ANQGSEA. The CDR3 sequence is 13 residues long. CDR3 residues: CSVGGIGNQPQHF. The CDR3 nucleotides are TGCAGCGTTGGGGGAATCGGCAATCAGCCCCAGCATTTT. Filled out from reference TRBV29-1 and TRBJ1-5, the complete variable domain reads SAVISQKPSRDICQRGTSLTIQCQVDSQVTMMFWYRQQPGQSLTLIATANQGSEATYESGFVIDKFPISRPNLTFSTLTVSNMSPEDSSIYLCSVGGIGNQPQHFGDGTRLSIL.

The chain has TRBV7-9 and TRBJ1-2, with D possibly matching TRBD1 (6 bases). V was pared by 3 bases and J by 4 bases, with 12 bases between. Germline V CDR1 and CDR2: SEHNR, FQNEAQ (reference sequence). CDR3 size: 14 residues. The CDR3 is CASSFDRPFYGYTF. The CDR3 DNA follows: TGTGCCAGCAGCTTCGACAGGCCCTTCTATGGCTACACCTTC.

This chain connects TRBV7-8 to TRBJ2-6; D call uncertain. The CDR3 has 19 amino acids. Germline loops: CDR1 SGHVS, CDR2 FQNEAQ. Trimming took 1 base from V and 0 from J, leaving 16 bases between them. The CDR3: CASSLVLSTLLSGANVLTF. CDR3 bases: TGTGCCAGCAGCTTAGTTCTATCAACCCTCCTCTCTGGGGCCAACGTCCTGACTTTC.

The V and J genes are TRBV9 and TRBJ2-5; D not certain. The CDR3 extends over 11 amino acids. V lost 0 bases and J lost 5, with 2 bases in between. Germline CDR1 reads SGDLS; CDR2 reads YYNGEE. The CDR3 DNA reads as TGTGCCAGCAGCGTAGACGAGACCCAGTACTTC. The encoded protein is CASSVDETQYF.

The chain couples TRBV20-1 to TRBJ2-7; unclear D gene. V was clipped by 0 bases and J by 6 bases, with 6 bases between them. The germline V gene has CDR1 DFQATT and CDR2 SNEGSKA (reference sequence). This CDR3 is 11 amino acids long. This chain's CDR3 is CSARDFPEQYF. The CDR3 DNA reads TGCAGTGCTAGAGATTTCCCCGAGCAGTACTTC.

The CDR3 spells CATSRSTYEQYF. The CDR3 DNA follows: TGTGCCACCAGCAGGAGTACCTACGAGCAGTACTTC. The chain is built from TRBV15 and TRBJ2-7; D remains ambiguous. V was trimmed by 3 bases and J by 2 bases, leaving 5 bases between them. The length of the CDR3 is 12 residues. CDR1 LNHNV and CDR2 YYDKDF come from the germline V gene (reference sequence).

This clone was observed a handful of times. This chain links TRBV2 with TRBJ2-6; D remains unclear. In germline, CDR1 is SNHLY, CDR2 FYNNEI. Trimming pared 5 bases from V and 0 bases from J, leaving 8 bases between. The CDR3 covers 15 residues. CDR3 nucleotide sequence: TGTGCCAGCAGTCGTGACATCTCTGGGGCCAACGTCCTGACTTTC. Protein sequence: CASSRDISGANVLTF.

The table lists this clone with a few counts. The rearrangement joins TRBV5-1 to TRBJ2-7; D call uncertain. The CDR3 has 15 residues. Trimming took 0 bases from V and 2 from J, leaving 12 bases between them. Germline V CDR1 and CDR2: SGHRS, YFSETQ. CDR3 DNA: TGCGCCAGCAGCTTGGATCTTAACGGCCCCTACGAGCAGTACTTC. The encoded protein is CASSLDLNGPYEQYF.

This clone was counted only a few times. This rearrangement joins TRBV5-1 to TRBJ2-7; 8 nucleotides match TRBD1. CDR1 and CDR2 from the germline V gene are SGHRS and YFSETQ. The J segment lost 9 bases and the V segment lost 4 bases, leaving 6 bases of the junction unmatched. This CDR3 is 12 amino acids long. This CDR3 is CASSPDRVGQYF. The CDR3, as DNA: TGCGCCAGCAGCCCGGACAGGGTAGGGCAGTACTTC.

This clone was counted a few times. The chain carries TRBV11-3 and TRBJ1-2; no reliable D call. There are 15 residues in the CDR3. Germline CDR1 is SGHNT and CDR2 is YENEEA. The V and J ends lost 5 bases and 5 bases respectively, with 18 bases between them. The CDR3 nucleotides are TGTGCCAGCAGCAGAGAGGCGGGGTCTTCATATGGCTACACCTTC. It codes for CASSREAGSSYGYTF.

This sequence joins TRBV6-5 and TRBJ1-4; perhaps TRBD1 as D (5 bases). The CDR3 spans 14 residues. Germline assignment: CDR1 MNHEY and CDR2 SVGAGI. V was pared by 5 bases and J by 7 bases, with 14 bases between. CDR3: CASSRTSTAEKLFF. The CDR3 DNA reads TGTGCCAGCAGTCGGACAAGTACAGCTGAAAAACTGTTTTTT.

This clone appeared once. The chain recombines TRBV6-5 with TRBJ2-7, with 11 bases identical to TRBD2. This CDR3 is 14 amino acids long. The junction had 12 bases not matched to a gene; V was cut back by 10 bases and J by 7 bases. Germline values: CDR1 MNHEY, CDR2 SVGAGI. The CDR3 protein is CATQTSGARKEQYF. The DNA of the CDR3 is TGTGCCACCCAGACTAGCGGGGCCCGCAAAGAGCAGTACTTC.